The 19 T cell receptor beta chains in this list originate from one sample, sequenced in a study of cytomegalovirus exposure and HLA in healthy donors (TCRdb year 2017). The library was built by means of the immunoSEQ multiplex PCR assay. TCRdb limited this immuneACCESS table to in-frame rearrangements with V and J called. A share of clones is missing; checked studies link under half to unresolved V genes, and the rest is unexplained. This sample lists about 240,000 clones; approximately 86% were detected once. The top ten hold around 1.2% of the sample. The sequenced sample consisted of PBMCs. Receptors were obtained from a woman in her twenties or thirties in good health and CMV-seropositive.

V is TRBV6-5 and J is TRBJ1-4; weak D call: TRBD1 (6 bases). Germline V gene sequence: CDR1 MNHEY, CDR2 SVGAGI. V was clipped by 4 bases and J by 3 bases, with 9 bases between them. The CDR3 sequence is 14 residues long. CDR3 protein: CASSLGAANEKLFF. In DNA, the CDR3 is TGTGCCAGCAGTTTGGGGGCAGCTAATGAAAAACTGTTTTTT.

The chain's CDR3 is CASSELVVEQFF. As DNA, the CDR3 is TGTGCCAGCAGTGAACTCGTCGTAGAGCAGTTCTTC. This rearrangement joins TRBV2 to TRBJ2-1; D not resolved. The germline gives CDR1 SNHLY, CDR2 FYNNEI. The V end lost 2 bases, the J end lost 10 bases, and 9 bases lay between the germline ends. The CDR3 sequence is 12 residues long.

This clone was counted a single time. The V and J genes are TRBV5-1 and TRBJ1-1, with D unresolved. CDR1 is SGHRS and CDR2 is YFSETQ in the germline V gene. Trimming removed 4 bases from V and 1 base from J, with 11 bases in between. The CDR3 contains 14 residues. CDR3 sequence: CASSIEAGNTEAFF. In DNA form, the CDR3 reads TGCGCCAGCAGCATAGAAGCCGGGAACACTGAAGCTTTCTTT.

A few counts support this clone. The chain is built from TRBV2 and TRBJ2-5; D may be TRBD2 (6 bases). Germline lookup yields CDR1 SNHLY and CDR2 FYNNEI. The V and J ends lost 7 bases and 2 bases respectively, with 11 bases between them. This CDR3 comprises 13 residues. The CDR3, as DNA: TGTGCCAGCACGCGGGGTTTTCAAGAGACCCAGTACTTC. Protein sequence: CASTRGFQETQYF.

Details on this clone: Germline and junction disagree at one end, which may indicate a read error. This rearrangement joins TRBV28 to TRBJ2-3, with D perhaps TRBD1 (6 bases). Per the germline V gene, CDR1 is MDHEN and CDR2 is SYDVKM. The CDR3 extends over 8 amino acids. CDR3 DNA sequence: TGTGCCAGCAACAACAGGGACTTT. Translation: CASNNRDF.

This sequence joins TRBV18 and TRBJ1-5, with D hard to call. The CDR3 has 13 amino acids. CDR1 and CDR2 (germline): KGHSH, LQKENI. V lost 1 base and J 9 bases, leaving 10 bases between the germline ends. The CDR3 nucleotides are TGTGCCAGCTCACCACAGAACACGGGGCCCCAGCATTTT. Translating gives CASSPQNTGPQHF.

The chain joins TRBV11-2 to TRBJ2-1, with TRBD2 matching over 9 bases. J lost 9 bases, V lost 2 bases, and 8 bases had no gene match. Germline V gene lookup returns CDR1 SGHAT and CDR2 FQNNGV. The CDR3 is 15 residues long. CDR3 region: CASSLLAGSLSEQFF. The CDR3 DNA follows: TGTGCCAGCAGCTTACTAGCGGGATCCCTCAGTGAGCAGTTCTTC.

The CDR3 DNA reads TGCGCCAGCAGCTTCAGGGCCAGCGACAACAATGAGCAGTTCTTC. Its translation is CASSFRASDNNEQFF. The chain joins TRBV5-1 to TRBJ2-1; perhaps TRBD1 as D (5 bases). CDR3 length: 15 residues. The V end was cut by 2 bases, the J end by 5 bases, with 14 bases between. The germline CDR1 and CDR2 sequences are SGHRS and YFSETQ.

There are a few counts of this clone. This rearrangement joins TRBV7-2 to TRBJ2-3; 12 nucleotides agree with TRBD2. Germline loops: CDR1 SGHTA, CDR2 FQGNSA. The CDR3 covers 13 residues. Germline trimming cut 2 bases from V and 14 bases from J; bases unmatched to any gene: 5. The CDR3 sequence is CASSLLTSGGGYF. The CDR3 DNA reads as TGTGCCAGCAGCTTACTGACTAGCGGGGGAGGGTATTTT.

The chain carries TRBV7-9 and TRBJ2-3, with a weak D call TRBD2 (5 bases). Germline assignment: CDR1 SEHNR and CDR2 FQNEAQ (reference sequence). This CDR3 is built from 12 residues. The V end was cut by 6 bases, the J end by 3 bases, with 7 bases between. The CDR3 loop reads CASSWRTDTQYF. In DNA, the CDR3 is TGTGCCAGCAGTTGGAGGACAGATACGCAGTATTTT.

CDR3 amino acids: CASSLATSGTKQFF. The CDR3 nucleotides read TGCGCCAGCAGCTTGGCCACTAGCGGGACGAAGCAGTTCTTC. V gene TRBV5-1 combines with J gene TRBJ2-1, with TRBD2 identical over 10 bases. The J segment lost 11 bases and the V segment lost 0 bases, leaving 5 bases of the junction unmatched. The CDR3 runs to 14 residues. Germline V gene sequence: CDR1 SGHRS, CDR2 YFSETQ.

The chain uses TRBV25-1 and TRBJ2-3; D might be TRBD1 (5 bases). The CDR3 runs 13 residues. The germline CDR1 and CDR2 sequences are MGHDK and SYGVNS. Trimming took off 7 bases at V and 2 bases at J, with 10 bases between the two ends. CDR3 sequence reads: CASTRVDTDTQYF. CDR3 coding DNA: TGTGCCAGCACCAGGGTTGACACAGATACGCAGTATTTT.

The chain uses TRBV27 and TRBJ2-7, with 9 bases matching TRBD1. V dropped 6 bases and J dropped 4; count of bases not matched to a gene: 7. The germline V gene has CDR1 MNHEY and CDR2 SMNVEV (reference sequence). The CDR3 runs to 14 residues. The DNA for the CDR3 is TGTGCCAGCAGATGGACAGGGGCATTTTACGAGCAGTACTTC. Translating gives CASRWTGAFYEQYF.

The chain carries TRBV29-1 and TRBJ1-1; perhaps TRBD1 as D (6 bases). Trimming left V 1 base short and J 5 bases short, with 14 bases between. This CDR3 contains 14 residues. The V gene's germline CDR1 is SQVTM and CDR2 ANQGSEA. The DNA for the CDR3 is TGCAGCGTTGAAGGGGGGCAGGGAGAGACTGAAGCTTTCTTT. This codes for CSVEGGQGETEAFF.

The rearrangement uses TRBV5-6 and TRBJ1-4; 7 bases agree with TRBD1. This CDR3 region has 14 residues. In germline, CDR1 is SGHDT, CDR2 YYEEEE. The junction had 4 bases not matched to a gene; V was cut back by 1 base and J by 7 bases. The CDR3 DNA reads TGTGCCAGCAGCTTGTTTCAGGGGGGTGAAAAACTGTTTTTT. As protein: CASSLFQGGEKLFF.

This rearrangement joins TRBV29-1 to TRBJ2-7; 7 bases fit TRBD1. Germline V gene sequence: CDR1 SQVTM, CDR2 ANQGSEA. V shed 6 bases, J shed 5 bases, and the junction held 7 bases outside the gene matches. This CDR3 region has 12 residues. CDR3 nucleotide sequence: TGCAGCGTCGTGACAGGGTTAAACGAGCAGTACTTC. This gives the protein CSVVTGLNEQYF.

The chain recombines TRBV7-6 with TRBJ2-1; 10 bases agree with TRBD2. With V trimmed by 5 bases and J by 1 base, 14 bases remained unmatched. The CDR3 is 19 amino acids. Germline CDR1 reads SGHVS; CDR2 reads FNYEAQ. The DNA of the CDR3 is TGTGCCAGCAGCCCCCAAAGTCTAGCGGGAGTAGGTTCCTACAATGAGCAGTTCTTC. As protein: CASSPQSLAGVGSYNEQFF. Full variable domain (outside the CDR3, taken from reference TRBV7-6 and TRBJ2-1): GAGVSQSPRYKVTKRGQDVALRCDPISGHVSLYWYRQALGQGPEFLTYFNYEAQQDKSGLPNDRFSAERPEGSISTLTIQRTEQRDSAMYRCASSPQSLAGVGSYNEQFFGPGTRLTVL.

J is TRBJ2-2 and V is TRBV6-1, with 12 bases lining up with TRBD2. CDR3 length: 16 residues. Germline loops: CDR1 MNHNS, CDR2 SASEGT. Trimming removed 3 bases from V and 6 bases from J; junction bases left unmatched: 5. The CDR3 loop reads CASSDGLAGLAGELFF. The CDR3 region has the DNA TGTGCCAGCAGTGACGGACTAGCGGGACTCGCCGGGGAGCTGTTTTTT.

The rearrangement links TRBV11-2 to TRBJ2-7; TRBD2 aligns across 8 bases. J was trimmed by 3 bases and V by 0 bases; bases with no gene match: 4. The CDR3 has 15 residues. Per germline, CDR1 SGHAT and CDR2 FQNNGV. In nucleotides, the CDR3 is TGTGCCAGCAGCTTAGACTCTCTAGCGGGCTACGAGCAGTACTTC. Residues: CASSLDSLAGYEQYF.